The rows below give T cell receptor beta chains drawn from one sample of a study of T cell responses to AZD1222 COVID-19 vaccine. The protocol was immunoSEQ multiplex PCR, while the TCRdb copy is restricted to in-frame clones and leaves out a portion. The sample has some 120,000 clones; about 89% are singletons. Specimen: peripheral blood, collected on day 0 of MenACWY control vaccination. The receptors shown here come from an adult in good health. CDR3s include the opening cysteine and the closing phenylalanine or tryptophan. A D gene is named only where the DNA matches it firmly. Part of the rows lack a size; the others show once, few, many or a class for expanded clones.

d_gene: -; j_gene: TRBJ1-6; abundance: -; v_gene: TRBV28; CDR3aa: CASSLVRGAGNSPLHF; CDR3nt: TGTGCCAGCAGTTTAGTCAGGGGCGCGGGGAATTCACCCCTCCACTTT
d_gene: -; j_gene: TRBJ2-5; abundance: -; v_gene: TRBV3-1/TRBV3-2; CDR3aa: CASSPQGPVKYF; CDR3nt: TGTGCCAGCAGCCCACAGGGACCCGTCAAGTACTTC
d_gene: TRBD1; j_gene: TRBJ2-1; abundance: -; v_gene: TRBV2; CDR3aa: CASLTQGEYNEQFF; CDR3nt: TGTGCCAGCTTGACCCAGGGGGAATACAATGAGCAGTTCTTC
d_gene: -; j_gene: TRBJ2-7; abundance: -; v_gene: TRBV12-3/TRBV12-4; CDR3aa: CASSLVGEQYF; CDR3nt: TGTGCCAGCAGTTTAGTCGGCGAGCAGTACTTC
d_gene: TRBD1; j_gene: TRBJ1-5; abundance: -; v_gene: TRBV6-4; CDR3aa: CASTPTKQGLNQPQHF; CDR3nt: TGTGCCAGCACACCAACCAAACAGGGGCTTAATCAGCCCCAGCATTTT
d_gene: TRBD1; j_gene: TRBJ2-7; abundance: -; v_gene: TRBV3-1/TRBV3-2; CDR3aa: CASSQGQGAAYEQYF; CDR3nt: TGTGCCAGCAGCCAAGGGCAGGGGGCTGCCTACGAGCAGTACTTC
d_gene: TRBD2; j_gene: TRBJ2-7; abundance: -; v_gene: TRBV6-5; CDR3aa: CASSKFLAGAYEQYF; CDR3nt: TGTGCCAGCAGTAAGTTTCTAGCGGGGGCCTACGAGCAGTACTTC
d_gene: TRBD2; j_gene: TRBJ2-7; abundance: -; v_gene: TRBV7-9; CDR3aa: CASRSSSGSLYEQYF; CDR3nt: TGTGCCAGCAGGTCGTCAAGCGGGAGCCTCTACGAGCAGTACTTC
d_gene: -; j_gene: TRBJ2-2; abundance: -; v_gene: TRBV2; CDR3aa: CASSDSLRTGELFF; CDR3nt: TGTGCCAGCAGTGACTCACTCCGCACCGGGGAGCTGTTTTTT
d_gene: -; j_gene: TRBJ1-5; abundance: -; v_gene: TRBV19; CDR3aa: CASTKGGRGNQPQHF; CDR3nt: TGTGCCAGCACCAAGGGCGGGAGAGGCAATCAGCCCCAGCATTTT
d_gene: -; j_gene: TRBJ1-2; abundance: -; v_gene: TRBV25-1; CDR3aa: CASSAVGRGYGYTF; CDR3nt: TGTGCCAGCAGTGCCGTCGGCCGGGGCTATGGCTACACCTTC
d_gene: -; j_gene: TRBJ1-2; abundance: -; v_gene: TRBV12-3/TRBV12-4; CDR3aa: CASSFRRSRGYTF; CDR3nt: TGTGCCAGCAGTTTCCGGAGGAGCCGGGGCTACACCTTC
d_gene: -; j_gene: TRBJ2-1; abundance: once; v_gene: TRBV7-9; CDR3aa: CASSLELYNEQFF; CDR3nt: TGTGCCAGCAGCTTAGAGCTGTACAATGAGCAGTTCTTC
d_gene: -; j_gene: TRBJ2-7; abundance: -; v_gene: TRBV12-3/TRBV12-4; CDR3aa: CASSQFSSYEQYF; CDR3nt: TGTGCCAGCAGCCAGTTTAGCTCCTACGAGCAGTACTTC
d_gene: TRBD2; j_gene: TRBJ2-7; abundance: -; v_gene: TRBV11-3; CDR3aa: CASSSIAGPGEQYF; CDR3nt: TGTGCCAGCAGCTCCATAGCGGGACCGGGCGAGCAGTACTTC
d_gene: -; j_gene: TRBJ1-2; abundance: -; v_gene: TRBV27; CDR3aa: CASSPSGVRDGYTF; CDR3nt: TGTGCCAGCAGTCCGAGCGGGGTCCGGGATGGCTACACCTTC
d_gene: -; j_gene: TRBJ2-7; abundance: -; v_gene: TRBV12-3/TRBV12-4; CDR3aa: CASSFRGGEQYF; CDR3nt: TGTGCCAGCAGTTTTCGAGGTGGCGAGCAGTACTTC
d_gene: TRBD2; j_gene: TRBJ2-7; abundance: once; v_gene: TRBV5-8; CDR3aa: CASRISGVYEQYF; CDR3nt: TGTGCCAGCAGGATTAGCGGGGTCTACGAGCAGTACTTC
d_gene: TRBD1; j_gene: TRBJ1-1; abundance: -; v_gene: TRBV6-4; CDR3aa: CASSLTGGHTEAFF; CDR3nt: TGTGCCAGCAGCCTCACAGGGGGACACACTGAAGCTTTCTTT
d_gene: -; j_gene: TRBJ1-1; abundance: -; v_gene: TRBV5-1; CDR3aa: CASSLEGTQDTDTEAFF; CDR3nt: TGCGCCAGCAGCTTGGAAGGGACCCAGGACACCGACACTGAAGCTTTCTTT
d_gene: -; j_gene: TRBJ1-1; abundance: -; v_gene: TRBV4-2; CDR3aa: CASSRDQQEAFF; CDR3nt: TGTGCCAGCAGCCGCGACCAGCAGGAAGCTTTCTTT
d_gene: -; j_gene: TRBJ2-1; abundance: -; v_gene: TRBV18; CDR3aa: CASSSQGQGASYNEQFF; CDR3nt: TGTGCCAGCTCATCACAGGGCCAAGGAGCTTCCTACAATGAGCAGTTCTTC
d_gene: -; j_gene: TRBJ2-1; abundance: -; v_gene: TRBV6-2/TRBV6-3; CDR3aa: CASSRAANEQFF; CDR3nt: TGTGCCAGCAGTAGAGCGGCGAATGAGCAGTTCTTC
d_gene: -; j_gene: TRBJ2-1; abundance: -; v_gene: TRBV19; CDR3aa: CASSIRGQGSSYNEQFF; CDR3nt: TGTGCCAGTAGTATACGAGGGCAGGGAAGCTCCTACAATGAGCAGTTCTTC
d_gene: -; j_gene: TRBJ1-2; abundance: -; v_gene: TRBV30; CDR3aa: CAWSVVGTYGYTF; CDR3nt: TGTGCCTGGAGTGTCGTTGGGACCTATGGCTACACCTTC
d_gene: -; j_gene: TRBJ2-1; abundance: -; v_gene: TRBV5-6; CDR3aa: CASSLERGVIHNEQFF; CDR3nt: TGTGCCAGCAGCTTGGAGAGGGGAGTAATCCACAATGAGCAGTTCTTC
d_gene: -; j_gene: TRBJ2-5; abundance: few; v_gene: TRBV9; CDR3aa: CASSVVPDGETQYF; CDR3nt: TGTGCCAGCAGCGTAGTTCCAGATGGGGAGACCCAGTACTTC
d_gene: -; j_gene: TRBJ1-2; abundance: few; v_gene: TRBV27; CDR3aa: CASSSLPLGGGYTF; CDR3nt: TGTGCCAGCAGCTCGTTGCCCCTGGGGGGAGGCTACACCTTC
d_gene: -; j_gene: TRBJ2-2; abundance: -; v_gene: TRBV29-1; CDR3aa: CSVDPTGYTGELFF; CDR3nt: TGCAGCGTTGATCCCACAGGGTACACCGGGGAGCTGTTTTTT
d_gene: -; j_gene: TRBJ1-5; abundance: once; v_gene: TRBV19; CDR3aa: CASSPGRTIGNQPQHF; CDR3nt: TGTGCCAGTAGTCCGGGACGGACTATAGGCAATCAGCCCCAGCATTTT
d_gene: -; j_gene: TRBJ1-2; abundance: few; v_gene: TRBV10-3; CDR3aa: CAISGARGGSYGYTF; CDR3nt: TGTGCCATCAGTGGAGCTCGGGGAGGGAGCTATGGCTACACCTTC
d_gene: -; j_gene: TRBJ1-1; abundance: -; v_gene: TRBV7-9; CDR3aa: CASSEQQGMNTEAFF; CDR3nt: TGTGCCAGCAGCGAGCAACAGGGCATGAACACTGAAGCTTTCTTT
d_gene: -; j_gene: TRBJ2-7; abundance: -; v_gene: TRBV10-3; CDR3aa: CAISGAQNNEQYF; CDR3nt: TGTGCCATCAGTGGGGCTCAAAATAACGAGCAGTACTTC